These 13 T cell receptor beta chains share one sample of origin, sequenced in a study of blood T cell repertoires in COVID-19. Clones were read by immunoSEQ multiplex PCR, and TCRdb kept only the in-frame ones, dropping some. The sample has about 130,000 clones, about 85% seen once; the top ten hold approximately 10%. The sequencing input was peripheral blood. The receptor source for this set is a man aged 60 to 75 with acute or convalescent COVID-19.

The V and J genes are TRBV6-5 and TRBJ1-2; unclear D gene. The germline V gene encodes CDR1 MNHEY and CDR2 SVGAGI. Trimming took 2 bases from V and 11 from J, leaving 12 bases between them. The CDR3 has 12 residues. This CDR3 is CASSYAPGGYTF. The CDR3 DNA reads TGTGCCAGCAGTTACGCTCCGGGTGGATACACCTTC.

This chain connects TRBV6-4 to TRBJ2-2; TRBD1 matches 7 bases. V lost 3 bases, J lost 1 base, and 2 bases stayed unmatched. The CDR3 covers 15 residues. CDR1 MRHNA and CDR2 SNTAGT come from the germline V gene. The CDR3: CASSERGRNTGELFF. CDR3 coding DNA: TGTGCCAGCAGTGAGAGGGGGCGGAACACCGGGGAGCTGTTTTTT.

The rearrangement joins TRBV5-1 to TRBJ2-7; 8 bases agree with TRBD1. The V and J ends lost 0 bases and 2 bases, in that order; junction bases with no gene match: 7. This CDR3 region has 16 residues. Germline assignment: CDR1 SGHRS and CDR2 YFSETQ. The CDR3 DNA reads as TGCGCCAGCAGCTTGGCGACAGGGGCTATAACCTACGAGCAGTACTTC. Its protein product is CASSLATGAITYEQYF.

The V call is TRBV5-1, the J call TRBJ2-1; 7 nucleotides align to TRBD1. Losses at the gene ends were 4 bases for V and 6 bases for J; bases not matched to a gene: 7. This CDR3 spans 14 amino acids. The germline V gene has CDR1 SGHRS and CDR2 YFSETQ. This CDR3 reads CASSRDSPPNEQFF. In DNA, the CDR3 is TGCGCCAGCAGCCGGGACAGTCCCCCCAATGAGCAGTTCTTC.

The chain couples TRBV15 to TRBJ2-3, with TRBD2 matching over 16 bases. Germline trimming cut 4 bases from V and 3 bases from J; bases unmatched to any gene: 7. The CDR3 has 18 amino acids. Looked up from germline, CDR1 is LNHNV and CDR2 is YYDKDF (reference sequence). The CDR3 sequence is CATSTGGTSGRGTDTQYF. In DNA form, the CDR3 reads TGTGCCACCAGCACAGGGGGGACTAGCGGGAGGGGAACAGATACGCAGTATTTT.

The chain combines TRBV28 with TRBJ1-2; maybe TRBD1 (6 bases). Germline V gene data show CDR1 as MDHEN and CDR2 as SYDVKM. The CDR3 is 12 amino acids. The V end was cut by 6 bases, the J end by 8 bases, with 13 bases between. The CDR3 region has the DNA TGTGCCAGCAGCTTACAGGGATGGGGCTACACCTTC. Translation gives CASSLQGWGYTF.

The rearrangement joins TRBV2 to TRBJ2-2; the D gene is possibly TRBD1 (6 bases). This CDR3 is built from 13 residues. Trimming shortened V by 6 bases and J by 5 bases, and 10 bases separated the two germline ends. CDR1 SNHLY and CDR2 FYNNEI come from the germline V gene. CDR3 loop: CASRSGETGELFF. The CDR3 region has the DNA TGTGCCAGCAGATCAGGGGAAACCGGGGAGCTGTTTTTT.

V gene TRBV30 combines with J gene TRBJ1-1, with TRBD1 matching 7 bases. CDR1 and CDR2 (germline): GTSNPN, SVGIG (reference sequence). Trimming took 4 bases from V and 4 from J; bases not matched to a gene: 12. The CDR3 covers 15 residues. CDR3 region: CAWTLNRGTATEAFF. CDR3 DNA sequence: TGTGCCTGGACACTGAACAGGGGAACGGCCACTGAAGCTTTCTTT.

J is TRBJ2-2 and V is TRBV5-6; D remains unclear. The CDR3 runs to 14 residues. Germline V gene data show CDR1 as SGHDT and CDR2 as YYEEEE. V gave up 1 base and J gave up 1 base, with 5 bases separating them. The CDR3 nucleotides read TGTGCCAGCAGCTTGTACGGGAACACCGGGGAGCTGTTTTTT. This codes for CASSLYGNTGELFF. The whole variable domain, remainder taken from reference TRBV5-6 and TRBJ2-2, is DAGVTQSPTHLIKTRGQQVTLRCSPKSGHDTVSWYQQALGQGPQFIFQYYEEEERQRGNFPDRFSGHQFPNYSSELNVNALLLGDSALYLCASSLYGNTGELFFGEGSRLTVL.

This clone was recorded once. The chain joins TRBV6-5 to TRBJ2-1; TRBD2 agrees at 7 bases. V was pared by 6 bases and J by 7 bases, with 6 bases of the junction left unmatched. Germline V gene sequence: CDR1 MNHEY, CDR2 SVGAGI. This CDR3 region has 13 residues. CDR3 coding DNA: TGTGCCAGCAGGGCGGGAGTAATGAATGAGCAGTTCTTC. The encoded protein is CASRAGVMNEQFF.

The genes are TRBV5-1 and TRBJ2-1; tentatively, D is TRBD1 (5 bases). The CDR3 runs 15 residues. Trimming pared 2 bases from V and 5 bases from J, leaving 14 bases between. The germline CDR1 and CDR2 sequences are SGHRS and YFSETQ. The CDR3: CASSFREKPNNEQFF. The DNA for the CDR3 is TGCGCCAGCAGCTTCAGGGAAAAGCCGAACAATGAGCAGTTCTTC.

The J gene is TRBJ1-1, the V gene TRBV11-2; maybe TRBD1 (6 bases). Germline V gene data show CDR1 as SGHAT and CDR2 as FQNNGV. The CDR3 is 13 residues long. V was shortened by 5 bases and J by 4 bases, with 11 bases between the two germline ends. DNA of the CDR3: TGTGCCAGCAGCCAACAGGGTGGCACTGAAGCTTTCTTT. This translates into CASSQQGGTEAFF.

Of note for this clone: Other nucleotide sequences in the sample specify the same CDR3. CDR3 sequence reads: CASSDPRPTEAFF. DNA for the CDR3: TGTGCCAGCAGCGACCCCAGGCCCACTGAAGCTTTCTTT. The rearrangement joins TRBV2 to TRBJ1-1; no clear D. The CDR3 extends over 13 amino acids. Deletions cut 6 bases from V and 4 bases from J, with 12 bases between. Looked up from germline, CDR1 is SNHLY and CDR2 is FYNNEI.